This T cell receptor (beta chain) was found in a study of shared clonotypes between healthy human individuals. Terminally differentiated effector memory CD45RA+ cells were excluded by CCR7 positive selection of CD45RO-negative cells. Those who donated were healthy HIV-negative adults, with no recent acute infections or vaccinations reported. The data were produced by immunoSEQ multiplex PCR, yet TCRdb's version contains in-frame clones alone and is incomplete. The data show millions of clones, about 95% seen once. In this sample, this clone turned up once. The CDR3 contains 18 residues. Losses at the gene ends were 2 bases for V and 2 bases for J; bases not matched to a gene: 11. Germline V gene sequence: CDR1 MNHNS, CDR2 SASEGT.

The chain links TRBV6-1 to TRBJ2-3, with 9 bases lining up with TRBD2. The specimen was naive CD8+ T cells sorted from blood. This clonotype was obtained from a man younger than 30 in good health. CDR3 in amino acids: CASSEPEKRGEATDTQYF. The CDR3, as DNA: TGTGCCAGCAGTGAACCCGAAAAGCGGGGGGAAGCCACAGATACGCAGTATTTT.